Included here is one T cell receptor (beta chain) sequence, with context. Its cognate antigen is unknown. These data originate in a study of post-analysis software for immune sequencing data. Across the whole study: Relapsing-remitting, secondary progressive and progressive-relapsing forms made up the multiple sclerosis disease courses.

Unique molecular identifiers were present in the TCR beta cDNA libraries. MiXCR, run by TCRdb on the PCR reads, gives a single entry per CDR3 protein. The sample includes about 500,000 distinct CDR3 sequences, under 55% of them seen just once. Study findings and constraints: There was significantly lower normalized Chao1 diversity in multiple sclerosis patients than in controls. Pronounced co-clustering by F measure was evident among identically batched samples. In patients, about 5 TRBV segments were more frequent than in controls, with TRBV5-6, TRBV5-1 and TRBV20-1 among them.

The CDR3 spans 16 residues. V was clipped by 2 bases and J by 0 bases, with 13 bases between them. Germline CDR1 LGHNA, CDR2 YNFKEQ. The TCR originated in a girl aged 5-17 years with multiple sclerosis. Sequenced: blood. This chain links TRBV4-2 with TRBJ1-1; D gene ambiguous. CDR3 in DNA: TGTGCCAGCAGCCAAAAACCCGATGGGGTGAACACTGAAGCTTTCTTT. It yields the protein CASSQKPDGVNTEAFF.